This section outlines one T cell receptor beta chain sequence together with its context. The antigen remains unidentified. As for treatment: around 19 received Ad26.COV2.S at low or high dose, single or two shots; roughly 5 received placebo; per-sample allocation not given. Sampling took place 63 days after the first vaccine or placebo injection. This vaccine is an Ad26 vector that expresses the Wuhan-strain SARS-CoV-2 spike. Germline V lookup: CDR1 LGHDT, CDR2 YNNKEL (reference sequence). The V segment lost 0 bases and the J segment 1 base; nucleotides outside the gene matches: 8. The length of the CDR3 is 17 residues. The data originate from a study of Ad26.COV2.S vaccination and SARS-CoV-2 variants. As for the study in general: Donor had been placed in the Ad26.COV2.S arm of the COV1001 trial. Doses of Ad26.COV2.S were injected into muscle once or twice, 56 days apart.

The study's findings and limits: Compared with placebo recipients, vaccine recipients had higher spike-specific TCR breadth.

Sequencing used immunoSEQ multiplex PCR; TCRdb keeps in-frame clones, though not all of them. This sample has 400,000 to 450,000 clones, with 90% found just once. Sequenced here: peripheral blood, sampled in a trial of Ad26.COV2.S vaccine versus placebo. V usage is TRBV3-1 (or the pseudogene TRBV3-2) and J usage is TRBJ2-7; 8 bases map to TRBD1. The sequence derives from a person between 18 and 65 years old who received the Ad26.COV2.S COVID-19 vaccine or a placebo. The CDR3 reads CASSQDPGQVNSYEQYF. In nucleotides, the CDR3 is TGTGCCAGCAGCCAAGATCCGGGACAGGTTAATTCCTACGAGCAGTACTTC.